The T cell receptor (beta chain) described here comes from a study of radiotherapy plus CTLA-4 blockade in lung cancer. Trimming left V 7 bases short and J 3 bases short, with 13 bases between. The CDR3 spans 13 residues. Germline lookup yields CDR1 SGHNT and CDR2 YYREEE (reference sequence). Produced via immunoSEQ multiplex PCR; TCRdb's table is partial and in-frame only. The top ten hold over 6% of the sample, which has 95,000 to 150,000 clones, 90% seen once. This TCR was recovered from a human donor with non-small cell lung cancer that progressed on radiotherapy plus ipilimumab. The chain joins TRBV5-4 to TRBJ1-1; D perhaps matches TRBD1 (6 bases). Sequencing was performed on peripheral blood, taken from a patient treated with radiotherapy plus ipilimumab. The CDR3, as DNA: TGTGCCAGCTCCGGGGGGCTATACACTGAAGCTTTCTTT. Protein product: CASSGGLYTEAFF.